The rows below give T cell receptor beta chains drawn from one sample of a study of cytomegalovirus exposure and HLA in healthy donors. Produced via immunoSEQ multiplex PCR; TCRdb's table is partial and in-frame only. The sample consists of under 140,000 clones, approximately 83% of them appearing once. The specimen was PBMCs. These receptors all come from a man aged 35-49 years in good health and CMV-seronegative. Both conserved end residues are part of each CDR3. The D gene is left open where the match is weak. For some rows the clone size is stated as once, few or many, or as a class when expanded; others skip it.

cdr3_nt	cdr3_aa	d_call	v_call	j_call	clone_size
TGCGCCAGCAGCTTGGAGGGGGTGAGGGAAAAACTGTTTTTT	CASSLEGVREKLFF	NA	TRBV5-1	TRBJ1-4	NA
TGTGCCTGGACTCATCAGGGGGCTAACTATGGCTACACCTTC	CAWTHQGANYGYTF	TRBD1	TRBV30	TRBJ1-2	NA
TGTGCCAGCAGCGTTACGGCCAACGTCAGGACAGGAAGTGAAAAACTGTTTTTT	CASSVTANVRTGSEKLFF	TRBD1	TRBV9	TRBJ1-4	NA
TGTGCCAGCTCCTCCGGTGGGGGGTCTGAAAAACTGTTTTTT	CASSSGGGSEKLFF	NA	TRBV25-1	TRBJ1-4	NA
TGTGCCAGCAGAGGGTTGGCGGGTTCTTCCTACGAGCAGTACTTC	CASRGLAGSSYEQYF	NA	TRBV6-5	TRBJ2-7	few
TGTGCCAGCAGCTTAGGGTCTACTCAAGAGACCCAGTACTTC	CASSLGSTQETQYF	NA	TRBV7-2	TRBJ2-5	once
TGTGCCAGCAGCTTGAGTGGCAGGGGGCAGAATGAGCAGTTCTTC	CASSLSGRGQNEQFF	TRBD1	TRBV5-8	TRBJ2-1	NA
TGTGCCAGCAGTGAAGGGGCTAGCGGTTATACGCAGTATTTT	CASSEGASGYTQYF	TRBD2	TRBV6-1	TRBJ2-3	NA
TGTGCCAGCAGTTACGACAGGGTCCGTTCACCCCTCCACTTT	CASSYDRVRSPLHF	TRBD1	TRBV6-5	TRBJ1-6	NA
TGTGCCAGCAGTTTCACAGGGGCCCAGAACACTGAAGCTTTCTTT	CASSFTGAQNTEAFF	TRBD1	TRBV6-5	TRBJ1-1	NA
TGCGCCAGCAGCCAAGTGTCGGGTGGGAACACTGAAGCTTTCTTT	CASSQVSGGNTEAFF	NA	TRBV4-3	TRBJ1-1	NA
TGTGCCAGCACCAATCGACAGGGGACAAACTACAATGAGCAGTTCTTC	CASTNRQGTNYNEQFF	TRBD1	TRBV7-2	TRBJ2-1	NA
TGCGCCAGCACGCCCGGAGGGGCGAGACGGTTCTTC	CASTPGGARRFF	NA	TRBV5-1	TRBJ2-1	NA
TGTGCCAGCAGCCCCCCCGGAACCAGGGGGCGGACAGATACGCAGTATTTT	CASSPPGTRGRTDTQYF	TRBD1	TRBV5-4	TRBJ2-3	NA
TGTGCCAGCACAACCAGATCGGGAAACACCATATATTTT	CASTTRSGNTIYF	NA	TRBV6-1	TRBJ1-3	NA
TGTGCCAGCAGCGACGACAGGGCATCTGGTTCACCCCTCCACTTT	CASSDDRASGSPLHF	TRBD1	TRBV5-4	TRBJ1-6	NA
TGTGCCAGTAGTATTACGGGTTTAAACACTGAAGCTTTCTTT	CASSITGLNTEAFF	NA	TRBV19	TRBJ1-1	once
TGCGCCAGCAGACCCACTAGCGGGGGTCACTACGAGCAGTACTTC	CASRPTSGGHYEQYF	TRBD2	TRBV10-2	TRBJ2-7	NA
TGCAGCGTTGGAAAGGGGCAGTACACTGAAGCTTTCTTT	CSVGKGQYTEAFF	NA	TRBV29-1	TRBJ1-1	NA
TGTGCCAGCTCAAACTTGGAGGAGCAGTACTTC	CASSNLEEQYF	NA	TRBV18	TRBJ2-7	NA
TGTGCCAGCGGGGCCCCTAACACCGGGGAGCTGTTTTTT	CASGAPNTGELFF	NA	TRBV28	TRBJ2-2	NA
TGTGCCAGCAGCATGGGAGGTGGAAACACCATATATTTT	CASSMGGGNTIYF	NA	TRBV11-2	TRBJ1-3	NA
TGTGCCAGCAGCACCACAGGGAGAAGCTACGAGCAGTACTTC	CASSTTGRSYEQYF	NA	TRBV4-2	TRBJ2-7	few
TGCGCCAGCAGCCCACGGACAGATGCAGATACGCAGTATTTT	CASSPRTDADTQYF	NA	TRBV4-1	TRBJ2-3	NA
TGTGCCAGCAGCTTAGCAGGGACATTAAATTCACCCCTCCACTTT	CASSLAGTLNSPLHF	NA	TRBV13	TRBJ1-6	NA
TGTGCCAGCAGCCGTCCGACGGGGAGCTCCTACGAGCAGTACTTC	CASSRPTGSSYEQYF	NA	TRBV5-4	TRBJ2-7	once
TGTGCCAGCAGCTTGATCGGGGGGGCTCTCAATGAGCAGTTCTTC	CASSLIGGALNEQFF	TRBD2	TRBV5-4	TRBJ2-1	NA
TGTGCCAGCAGACAGGGTCTCGGTGACTATGGCTACACCTTC	CASRQGLGDYGYTF	NA	TRBV6-5	TRBJ1-2	NA
TGTGCCAGCAGTGAGACCAGGGTGAACTATGGCTACACCTTC	CASSETRVNYGYTF	NA	TRBV6-1	TRBJ1-2	NA
TGCGCCAGCATCAGGGACTTGGGGCACACGAGCTCCTACGAGCAGTACTTC	CASIRDLGHTSSYEQYF	NA	TRBV23-1	TRBJ2-7	NA
TGTGCCAGCATCAACTCTGGAAACACCATATATTTT	CASINSGNTIYF	NA	TRBV2	TRBJ1-3	NA
TGCGCCAGCAGCCTTGACAGGGGCAATCAGCCCCAGCATTTT	CASSLDRGNQPQHF	TRBD1	TRBV4-3	TRBJ1-5	once
TGTGCCACCGTGACAGTATACGAGCAGTACTTC	CATVTVYEQYF	NA	TRBV6-5	TRBJ2-7	NA
TGTGCCAGCAGCTTACCCGGACAGGGGGTGTATGGCTACACCTTC	CASSLPGQGVYGYTF	TRBD1	TRBV7-9	TRBJ1-2	NA
TGTGCCAGCAGCCGCGGACAGGGAGGTGGAAACACCATATATTTT	CASSRGQGGGNTIYF	TRBD1	TRBV6-5	TRBJ1-3	NA
TGTGCCAGTAGAACAGAACAAAATGAAAAACTGTTTTTT	CASRTEQNEKLFF	NA	TRBV19	TRBJ1-4	NA
TGTGCCCACAGGGGCAGTTCCTCCTACGAGCAGTACTTC	CAHRGSSSYEQYF	TRBD1	TRBV28	TRBJ2-7	NA
TGTGCCAGCAGCCCGGACAGGGTTGGCTACACCTTC	CASSPDRVGYTF	TRBD1	TRBV14	TRBJ1-2	NA
TGTGCCAGCAGCGTAGCTAAGACGGGGGAAACAGATACGCAGTATTTT	CASSVAKTGETDTQYF	NA	TRBV9	TRBJ2-3	NA
TGTGCCAGCAGCTGGACAGAAGCTAACTATGGCTACACCTTC	CASSWTEANYGYTF	NA	TRBV6-5	TRBJ1-2	NA
TGTGCCAGCAGTGCCACTAGCGGGGGAGGGGGGTATTTT	CASSATSGGGGYF	TRBD2	TRBV6-1	TRBJ2-3	once